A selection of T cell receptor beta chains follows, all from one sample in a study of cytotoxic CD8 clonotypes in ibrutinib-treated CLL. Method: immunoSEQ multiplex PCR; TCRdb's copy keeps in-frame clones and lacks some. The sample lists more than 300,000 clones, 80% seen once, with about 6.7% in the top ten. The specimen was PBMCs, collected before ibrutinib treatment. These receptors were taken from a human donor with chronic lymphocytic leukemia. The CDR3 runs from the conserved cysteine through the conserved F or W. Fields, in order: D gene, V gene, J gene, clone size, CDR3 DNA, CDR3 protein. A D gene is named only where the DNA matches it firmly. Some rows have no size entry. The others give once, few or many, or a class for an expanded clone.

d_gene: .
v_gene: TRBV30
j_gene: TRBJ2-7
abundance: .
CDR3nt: TGTGCCTGGAGCCCCCAGGGGGGTAACTCCTACGAGCAGTACTTC
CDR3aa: CAWSPQGGNSYEQYF

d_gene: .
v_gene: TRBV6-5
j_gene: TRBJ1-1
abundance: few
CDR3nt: TGTGCCAGCAGCAGGGGAACTGAAGCTTTCTTT
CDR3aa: CASSRGTEAFF

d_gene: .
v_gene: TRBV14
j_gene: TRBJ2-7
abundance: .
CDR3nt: TGTGCCAGCAGCCATCAACTGATCTACGAGCAGTACTTC
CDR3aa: CASSHQLIYEQYF

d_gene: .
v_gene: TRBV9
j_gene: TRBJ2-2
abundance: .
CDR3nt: TGTGCCAGCAGGGTTGGCGGAGCGAACACCGGGGAGCTGTTTTTT
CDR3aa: CASRVGGANTGELFF

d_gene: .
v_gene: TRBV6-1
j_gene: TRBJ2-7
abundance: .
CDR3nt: TGTGCCAGCAGTGAAATACACGAGCAGTACTTC
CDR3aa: CASSEIHEQYF

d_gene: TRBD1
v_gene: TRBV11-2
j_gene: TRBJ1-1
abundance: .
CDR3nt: TGTGCCAGCAGCATGAGGACAGGGGGGTTTTTCGCTGAAGCTTTCTTT
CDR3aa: CASSMRTGGFFAEAFF

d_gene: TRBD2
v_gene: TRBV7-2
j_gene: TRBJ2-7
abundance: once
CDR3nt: TGTGCCAGCAGCTTAGTTGCGGGAGGGAGGTACGAGCAGTACTTC
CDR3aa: CASSLVAGGRYEQYF

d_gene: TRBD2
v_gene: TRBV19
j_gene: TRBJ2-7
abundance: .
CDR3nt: TGTGCCAGTACTAGCGGAAACTCCTACGAGCAGTACTTC
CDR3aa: CASTSGNSYEQYF

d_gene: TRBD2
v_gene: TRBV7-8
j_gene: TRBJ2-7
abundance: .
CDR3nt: TGTGCCAGCAGCCCGAGCAGGGCGGGAGGAGGCGAGCAGTACTTC
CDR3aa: CASSPSRAGGGEQYF

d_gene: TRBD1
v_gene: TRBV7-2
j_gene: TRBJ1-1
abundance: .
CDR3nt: TGTGCCAGCAGTTCCAGATCCGGGACAGGGGTCGCTTTCTTT
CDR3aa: CASSSRSGTGVAFF

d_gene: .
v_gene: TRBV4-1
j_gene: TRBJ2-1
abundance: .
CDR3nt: TGCGCCAGCAGCCAATTTGGCGGGACGCCTAAATACAATGAGCAGTTCTTC
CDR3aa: CASSQFGGTPKYNEQFF

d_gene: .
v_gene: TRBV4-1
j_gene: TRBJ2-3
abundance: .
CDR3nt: TGCGCCAGCAGCTATCGACCGATCACTAGCACAGATACGCAGTATTTT
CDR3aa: CASSYRPITSTDTQYF

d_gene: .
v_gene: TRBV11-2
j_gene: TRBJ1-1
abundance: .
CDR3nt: TGTGCCAGCAGTGACTCAGGGGTGGCAGCTTTCTTT
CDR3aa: CASSDSGVAAFF

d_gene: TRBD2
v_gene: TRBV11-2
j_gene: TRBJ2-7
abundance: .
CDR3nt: TGTGCCAGCAGAAACTCGCCCCCAGCGGGAGCCTACGAGCAGTACTTC
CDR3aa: CASRNSPPAGAYEQYF

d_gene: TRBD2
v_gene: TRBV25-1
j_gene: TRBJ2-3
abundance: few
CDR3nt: TGTGCCAGCAGCCCATATGCGGGAGTTGATACGCAGTATTTT
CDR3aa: CASSPYAGVDTQYF

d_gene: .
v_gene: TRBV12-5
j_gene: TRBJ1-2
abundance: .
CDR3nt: TGTGCTAGTGGTCAACAGGTGAACTATGGCTACACCTTC
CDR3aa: CASGQQVNYGYTF

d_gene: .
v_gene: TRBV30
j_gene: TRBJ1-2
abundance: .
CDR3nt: TGTGCCTGGAGTGCCGGGGGTTATGGCTACACCTTC
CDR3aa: CAWSAGGYGYTF

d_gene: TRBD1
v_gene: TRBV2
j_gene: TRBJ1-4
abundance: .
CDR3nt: TGTGCCAGCAGTCATGACAGGGTACTGGGCTATGCAACTAATGAAAAACTGTTTTTT
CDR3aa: CASSHDRVLGYATNEKLFF

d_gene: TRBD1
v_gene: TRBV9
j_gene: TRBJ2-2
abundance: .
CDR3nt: TGTGCCAGCAGCCCCCGCTCCCAGACAGGGCTCGTTGGGACCGGGGAGCTGTTTTTT
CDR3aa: CASSPRSQTGLVGTGELFF

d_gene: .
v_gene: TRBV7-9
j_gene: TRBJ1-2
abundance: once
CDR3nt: TGTGCCAGCAGCTTAGTCCAAGTTTACCGGGACACCCTCTATGGCTACACCTTC
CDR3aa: CASSLVQVYRDTLYGYTF

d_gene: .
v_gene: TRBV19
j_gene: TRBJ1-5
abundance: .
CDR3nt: TGTGCCAGTAGTATAACCCAGAGGCGCAATCAGCCCCAGCATTTT
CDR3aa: CASSITQRRNQPQHF

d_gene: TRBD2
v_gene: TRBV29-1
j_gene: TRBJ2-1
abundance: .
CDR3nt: TGCAGCGTTGAAGGGGTGGCTAGCGGTGATTACAATGAGCAGTTCTTC
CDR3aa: CSVEGVASGDYNEQFF

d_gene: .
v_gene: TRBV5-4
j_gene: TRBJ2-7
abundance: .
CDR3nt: TGTGCCAGCAGCTTGGCCATCGGGGGCGAGCAGTACTTC
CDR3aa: CASSLAIGGEQYF

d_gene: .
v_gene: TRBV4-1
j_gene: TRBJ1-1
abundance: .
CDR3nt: TGCGCCAGCAGCCAAGAAGTAGTCACTGAAGCTTTCTTT
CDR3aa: CASSQEVVTEAFF

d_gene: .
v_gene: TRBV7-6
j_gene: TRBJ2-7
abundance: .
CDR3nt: TGTGCCAGCAGCTTAGAGGCAGCGGAAATCTACGAGCAGTACTTC
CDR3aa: CASSLEAAEIYEQYF

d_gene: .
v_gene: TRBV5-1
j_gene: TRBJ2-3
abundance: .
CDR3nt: TGCGCCAGCAAAAACACAGATACGCAGTATTTT
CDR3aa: CASKNTDTQYF

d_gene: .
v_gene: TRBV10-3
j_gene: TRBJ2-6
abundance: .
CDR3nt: TGTGCCATCAGATCGCTGGCAGGGACGGTTTCCCGCTCTGGGGCCAACGTCCTGACTTTC
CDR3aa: CAIRSLAGTVSRSGANVLTF

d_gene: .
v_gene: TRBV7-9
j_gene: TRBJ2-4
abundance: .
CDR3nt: TGTGCCAGCAGCTTATCTTACTCGGACATTCAGTACTTC
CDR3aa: CASSLSYSDIQYF

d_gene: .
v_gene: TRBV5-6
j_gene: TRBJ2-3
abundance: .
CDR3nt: TGTGCCAGCAGTAGACGGGCTAGACCAACAGATACGCAGTATTTT
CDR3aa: CASSRRARPTDTQYF